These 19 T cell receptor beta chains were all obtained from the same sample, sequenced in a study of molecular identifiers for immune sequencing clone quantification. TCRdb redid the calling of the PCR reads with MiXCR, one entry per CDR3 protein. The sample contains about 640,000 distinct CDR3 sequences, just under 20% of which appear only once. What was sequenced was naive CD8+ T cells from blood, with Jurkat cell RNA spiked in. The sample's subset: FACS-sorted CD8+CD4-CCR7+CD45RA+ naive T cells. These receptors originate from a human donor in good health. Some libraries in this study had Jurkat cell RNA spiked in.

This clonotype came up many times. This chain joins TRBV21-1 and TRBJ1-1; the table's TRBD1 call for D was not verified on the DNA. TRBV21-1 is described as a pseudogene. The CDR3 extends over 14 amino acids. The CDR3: CASSKEQGPTEAFF. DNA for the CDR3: TGTGCCAGCAGCAAAGAACAGGGTCCCACTGAAGCTTTCTTT.

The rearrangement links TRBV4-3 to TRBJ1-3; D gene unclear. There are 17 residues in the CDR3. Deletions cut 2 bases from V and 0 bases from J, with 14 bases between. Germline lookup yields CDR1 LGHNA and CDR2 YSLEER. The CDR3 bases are TGCGCCAGCAGCCAATATTTCACCCGAGACTCTGGAAACACCATATATTTT. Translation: CASSQYFTRDSGNTIYF.

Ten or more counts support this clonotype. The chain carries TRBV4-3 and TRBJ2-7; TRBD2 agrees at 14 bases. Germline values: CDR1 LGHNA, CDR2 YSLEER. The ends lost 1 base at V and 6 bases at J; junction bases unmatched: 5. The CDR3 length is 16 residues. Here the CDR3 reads CASSQGAGLAGVEQYF. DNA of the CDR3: TGCGCCAGCAGCCAAGGGGCGGGACTAGCGGGGGTCGAGCAGTACTTC.

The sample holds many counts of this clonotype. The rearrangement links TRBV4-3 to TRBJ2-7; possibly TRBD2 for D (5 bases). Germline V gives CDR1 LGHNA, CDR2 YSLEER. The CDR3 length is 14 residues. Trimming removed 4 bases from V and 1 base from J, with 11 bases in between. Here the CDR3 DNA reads TGCGCCAGCAGCCCCCTGACGGGGTCCTACGAGCAGTACTTC. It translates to CASSPLTGSYEQYF.

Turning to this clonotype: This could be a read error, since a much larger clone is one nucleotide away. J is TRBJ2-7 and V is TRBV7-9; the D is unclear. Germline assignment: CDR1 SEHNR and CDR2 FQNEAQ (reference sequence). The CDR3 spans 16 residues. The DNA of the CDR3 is TGTGCCAGCAGCTTAGCGCTCGGTATCCTTTCCTACGAGAAGTACTTC. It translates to CASSLALGILSYEKYF.

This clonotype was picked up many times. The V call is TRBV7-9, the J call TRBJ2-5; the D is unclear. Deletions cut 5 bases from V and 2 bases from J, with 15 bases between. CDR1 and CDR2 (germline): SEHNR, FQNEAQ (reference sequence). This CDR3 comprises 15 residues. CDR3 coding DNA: TGTGCCAGCAGCATAGAGAGGTGGGGACAAGAGACCCAGTACTTC. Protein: CASSIERWGQETQYF.

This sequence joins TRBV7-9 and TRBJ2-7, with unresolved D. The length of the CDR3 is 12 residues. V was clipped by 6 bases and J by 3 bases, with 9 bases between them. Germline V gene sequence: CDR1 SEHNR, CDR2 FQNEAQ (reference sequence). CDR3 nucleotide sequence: TGTGCCAGCAGTCTTACCTTCTACGAGCAGTACTTC. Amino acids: CASSLTFYEQYF.

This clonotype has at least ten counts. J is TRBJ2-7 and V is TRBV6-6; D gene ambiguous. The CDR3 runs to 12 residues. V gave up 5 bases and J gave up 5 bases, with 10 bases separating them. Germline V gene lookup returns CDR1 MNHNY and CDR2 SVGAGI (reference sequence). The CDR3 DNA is TGTGCCAGCAGTCACGTATCTCACGAGCAGTACTTC. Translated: CASSHVSHEQYF.

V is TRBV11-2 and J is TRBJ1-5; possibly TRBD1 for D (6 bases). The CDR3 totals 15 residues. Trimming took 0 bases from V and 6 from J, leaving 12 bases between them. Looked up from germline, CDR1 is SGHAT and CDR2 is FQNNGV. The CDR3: CASSLEAGAAQPQHF. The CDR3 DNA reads TGTGCCAGCAGCTTAGAGGCAGGGGCCGCTCAGCCCCAGCATTTT.

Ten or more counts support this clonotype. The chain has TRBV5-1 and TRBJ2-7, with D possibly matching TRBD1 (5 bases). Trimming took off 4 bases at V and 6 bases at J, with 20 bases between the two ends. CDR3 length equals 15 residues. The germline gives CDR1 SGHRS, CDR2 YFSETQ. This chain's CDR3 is CASSATTGITPEQYF. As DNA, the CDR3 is TGCGCCAGCAGCGCCACCACAGGTATCACTCCCGAGCAGTACTTC.

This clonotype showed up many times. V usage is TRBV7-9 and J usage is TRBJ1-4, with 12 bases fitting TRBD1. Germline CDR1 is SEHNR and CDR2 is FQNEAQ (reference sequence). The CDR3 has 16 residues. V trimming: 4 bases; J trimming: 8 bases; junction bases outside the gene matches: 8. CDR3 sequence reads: CASSSGTGGIWEKLFF. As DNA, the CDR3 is TGTGCCAGCAGCTCCGGGACAGGGGGCATTTGGGAAAAACTGTTTTTT.

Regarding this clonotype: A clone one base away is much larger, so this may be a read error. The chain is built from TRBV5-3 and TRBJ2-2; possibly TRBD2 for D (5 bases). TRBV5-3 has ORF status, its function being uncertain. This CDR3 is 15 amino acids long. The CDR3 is CASSLEPEGPGVLFF. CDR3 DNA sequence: TGTGCCAGCAGCTTGGAGCCCGAGGGTCCCGGGGTGCTGTTTTTT.

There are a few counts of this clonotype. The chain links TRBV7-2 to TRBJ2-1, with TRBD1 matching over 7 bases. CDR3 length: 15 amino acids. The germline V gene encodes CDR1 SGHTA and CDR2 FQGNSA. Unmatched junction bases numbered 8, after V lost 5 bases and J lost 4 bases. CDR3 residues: CASSPGGSAYNEQFF. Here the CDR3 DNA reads TGTGCCAGCAGCCCAGGGGGTAGCGCGTACAATGAGCAGTTCTTC.

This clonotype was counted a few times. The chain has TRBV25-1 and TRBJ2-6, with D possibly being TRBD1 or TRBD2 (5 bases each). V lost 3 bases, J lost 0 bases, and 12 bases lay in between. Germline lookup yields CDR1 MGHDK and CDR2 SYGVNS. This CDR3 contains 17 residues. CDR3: CASSDWGFGSGANVLTF. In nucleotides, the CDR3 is TGTGCCAGCAGTGATTGGGGGTTTGGCTCTGGGGCCAACGTCCTGACTTTC.

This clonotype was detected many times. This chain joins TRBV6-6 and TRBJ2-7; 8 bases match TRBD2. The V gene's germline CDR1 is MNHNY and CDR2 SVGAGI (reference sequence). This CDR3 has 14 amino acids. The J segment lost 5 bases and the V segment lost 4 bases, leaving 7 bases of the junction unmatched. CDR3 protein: CASSLAGSGNEQYF. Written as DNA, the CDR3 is TGTGCCAGCAGTTTAGCGGGAAGTGGGAACGAGCAGTACTTC.

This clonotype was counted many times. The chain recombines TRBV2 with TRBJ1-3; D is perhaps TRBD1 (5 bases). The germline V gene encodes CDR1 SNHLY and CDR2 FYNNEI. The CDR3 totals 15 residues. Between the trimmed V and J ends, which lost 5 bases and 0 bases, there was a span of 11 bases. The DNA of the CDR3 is TGTGCCAGCAGTTGGGGGATTAACTCTGGAAACACCATATATTTT. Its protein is CASSWGINSGNTIYF.

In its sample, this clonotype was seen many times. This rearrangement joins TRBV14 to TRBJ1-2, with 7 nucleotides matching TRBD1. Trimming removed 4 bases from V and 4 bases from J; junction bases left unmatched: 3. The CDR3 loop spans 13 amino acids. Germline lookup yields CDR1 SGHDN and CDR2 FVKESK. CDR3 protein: CASSPGTVYGYTF. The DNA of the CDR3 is TGTGCCAGCAGCCCGGGGACAGTCTATGGCTACACCTTC.

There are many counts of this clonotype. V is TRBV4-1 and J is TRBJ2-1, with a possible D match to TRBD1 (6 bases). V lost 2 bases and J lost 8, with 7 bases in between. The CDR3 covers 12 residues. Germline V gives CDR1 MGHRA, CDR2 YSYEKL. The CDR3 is CASSQNRDEQFF. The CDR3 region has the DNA TGCGCCAGCAGCCAAAACAGGGATGAGCAGTTCTTC.

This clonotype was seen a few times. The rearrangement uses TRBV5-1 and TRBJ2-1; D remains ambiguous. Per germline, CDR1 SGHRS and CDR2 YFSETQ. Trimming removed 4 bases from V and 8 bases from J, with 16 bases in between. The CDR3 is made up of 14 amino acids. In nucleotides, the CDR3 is TGCGCCAGCAGCCCCCGACTTCCACGCGATGAGCAGTTCTTC. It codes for CASSPRLPRDEQFF.